The entry that follows covers one T cell receptor (beta chain) sequence. Which antigen it targets is not known. Per-nucleotide qualities are absent, and no much larger clonotype sits a single base away. Other DNA sequences in this sample translate to the same CDR3. CDR1 and CDR2 are read off the germline V gene as MNHEY and SVGAGI. The CDR3 runs 15 amino acids, cysteine and phenylalanine included. The DNA shown is the 45-base CDR3, in frame from base 1. V has 0 bases trimmed and J has 5 bases trimmed; junction bases matching no gene number 6. These data are taken from a study of PD-1 blockade in classical Hodgkin lymphoma (TCRdb year 2020). With regard to the full study: Nivolumab dosing was 3 mg/kg intravenously every 2 weeks, continuing until either disease progression or unacceptable toxicity. To define a peripheral blood immune signature of response to PD-1 blockade in classical Hodgkin lymphoma, the study combined TCR beta sequencing with CyTOF.

Summary of the overall study and its limitations: A significant rise by C4D1 was seen in CD4+ but not CD8+ TCR diversity (p=0.0027 vs p=0.16), with the rise being most apparent in complete responders (p=0.02). Baseline TCR diversity was reported as lower in newly diagnosed patients than in healthy donors, and lower still in relapsed/refractory patients. The study was limited to a single clinical trial cohort, and causes of repertoire differences, possibly disease activity or prior therapy, remained undefined. Patients starting nivolumab less than 1 year after ASCT had lower diversity and were excluded from later analyses to avoid confounding by immune reconstitution. Among trial patients, those achieving complete response had baseline diversity similar to that of newly diagnosed patients, while diversity was significantly lower in partial responders and progressors.

The time point label, read with the paper, signifies: cycle 4 day 1 (C4D1), after about 6 weeks of nivolumab. Relapse after autologous stem cell transplantation had occurred in all trial patients, and cohorts A, B and C were distinguished by prior brentuximab vedotin exposure. The trial cohort was composed of around 60 patients with relapsed/refractory classical Hodgkin lymphoma, for whom complete response, partial response or progressive disease was recorded as best overall response. Trial patients were treated with single-agent nivolumab in the multi-cohort phase II CheckMate 205 trial. An independent review committee assessed best overall response by applying the 2007 International Working Group response criteria. Trial PBMCs were collected just before the start of nivolumab (C1D1) and during therapy at cycle 2 day 1 and cycle 4 day 1. Peripheral blood was collected in 8 mL Vacutainer Cell Preparation Tubes, from which PBMCs were isolated by centrifugation and then cryopreserved.

Genomic DNA was isolated using the Qiagen DNeasy kit from unsorted PBMCs as well as from negatively selected CD4+ and CD8+ fractions. TCR beta CDR3 regions were amplified by immunoSEQ multiplex PCR using primers annealing to V and J segments. A synthetic immune receptor repertoire was used to minimize amplification bias, and remaining bias was computationally removed after sequencing. The original methods were these. Custom Python scripts were used to quantify repertoire diversity as the Shannon entropy index. Unsorted, CD4+ and CD8+ repertoires were analyzed separately, except for combined analyses in which CD4+ and CD8+ sequences were merged in silico. Clonal expansion was defined as at least a 2-fold frequency increase after treatment relative to C1D1, with a pseudocount of 0.5 for undetected baseline clones. Clones with 0 or 1 copy at C1D1 were defined as singleton clones, while clones with 2 or more copies were defined as non-singleton clones. Clones expanded in unsorted samples were labelled as CD4+, CD8+ or unknown by matching protein sequences in sorted samples from the same patient. Wilcoxon tests on paired samples were used to test changes in diversity from C1D1 to C4D1. In TCRdb, the immuneACCESS table is reduced to in-frame sequences with V and J assigned. These tables do not hold every clone; where another copy was compared, an unresolved V gene accounts for under half, and the others remain unexplained. That table gives V, J and clone size, and the DNA gave D and trimming. The sample table records around 19,000 clones; more than 75% of these occur just once. The ten largest clones represent 7.2% of the sample.

The V gene is TRBV6-5 and the J gene is TRBJ2-5; TRBD1 aligns with 7 central bases. Sequencing used peripheral blood mononuclear cells (PBMCs), obtained before the fourth cycle of nivolumab. The TCR comes from a human donor with classical Hodgkin lymphoma. The CDR3 loop reads CASSYSRGRGETQYF. The sequenced DNA: TGTGCCAGCAGTTACTCAAGGGGGCGCGGGGAGACCCAGTACTTC.